A single sample gave rise to the 28 T cell receptor beta chains below, sequenced in a study of blood T cell repertoires in COVID-19. Assay: immunoSEQ multiplex PCR; the TCRdb copy retains only in-frame clones and omits some. Among 65,000 to 90,000 clones, 75% to 85% were seen once, and the ten largest hold 25% to 30%. Input material: peripheral blood. These receptors were taken from a woman older than 75 with acute or convalescent COVID-19.

This clone appeared a single time. CDR3 DNA: TGTGCCAGCAGGCCTACTAGCGGGGAGCTGTTTTTT. Protein: CASRPTSGELFF. The chain joins TRBV11-2 to TRBJ2-2; D perhaps matches TRBD2 (5 bases). The V gene's germline CDR1 is SGHAT and CDR2 FQNNGV. Trimming took 6 bases from V and 7 from J, leaving 9 bases between them. The CDR3 loop spans 12 amino acids.

The chain employs TRBV3-1 (or the pseudogene TRBV3-2) and TRBJ2-3, with TRBD1 matching 8 bases. Germline CDR1 and CDR2: LGHDT and YNNKEL (reference sequence). J gave up 5 bases and V 2 bases, and 6 bases lay outside the gene matches. The CDR3 runs 15 residues. CDR3 in amino acids: CASSQFAGGEDTQYF. In DNA form, the CDR3 reads TGTGCCAGCAGCCAATTCGCAGGGGGCGAAGATACGCAGTATTTT.

The chain carries TRBV24-1 and TRBJ2-7, with D maybe TRBD2 (5 bases). The CDR3 sequence is 11 residues long. CDR1 and CDR2 from the germline V gene are KGHDR and SFDVKD. V was shortened by 4 bases and J by 5 bases, with 5 bases between the two germline ends. CDR3 coding DNA: TGTGCCACCAGTGAGAGGGACGAGCAGTACTTC. Translating gives CATSERDEQYF.

The J gene is TRBJ2-7, the V gene TRBV7-9, with TRBD1 as a possible D gene (6 bases). The V gene's germline CDR1 is SEHNR and CDR2 FQNEAQ (reference sequence). The CDR3 length is 13 residues. Trimming pared 5 bases from V and 5 bases from J, leaving 13 bases between. CDR3 residues: CASSSTGSNEQYF. The CDR3, as DNA: TGTGCCAGCAGCAGCACAGGGAGCAACGAGCAGTACTTC.

The chain links TRBV10-3 to TRBJ2-7, with 15 bases identical to TRBD2. Germline V gene lookup returns CDR1 ENHRY and CDR2 SYGVKD. With V trimmed by 4 bases and J by 3 bases, 22 bases remained unmatched. This CDR3 has 22 residues. The CDR3 loop reads CAISALRGPAGLAGGPRYEQYF. The CDR3 DNA is TGTGCCATCAGTGCTTTACGTGGGCCCGCAGGACTAGCGGGAGGGCCCCGCTACGAGCAGTACTTC.

The CDR3 nucleotides are TGTGCCAGCAGCCAGGGGCCGGGACTTTCCTACGAGCAGTACTTC. It translates to CASSQGPGLSYEQYF. The chain couples TRBV4-2 to TRBJ2-7; the D gene is possibly TRBD2 (6 bases). Germline lookup yields CDR1 LGHNA and CDR2 YNFKEQ. V was trimmed by 3 bases and J by 1 base, leaving 13 bases between them. The CDR3 consists of 15 residues.

This chain joins TRBV4-2 and TRBJ2-7; possible D gene TRBD1, 6 bases. Germline-derived CDR1 and CDR2 are LGHNA and YNFKEQ. The CDR3 consists of 15 residues. Deletions cut 3 bases from V and 4 bases from J, with 16 bases between. The CDR3 sequence: CASSQDQGITYEQYF. The DNA of the CDR3 is TGTGCCAGCAGCCAGGACCAGGGGATCACTTACGAGCAGTACTTC.

The chain couples TRBV19 to TRBJ2-7, with 11 nucleotides matching TRBD2. Germline CDR1 LNHDA, CDR2 SQIVND (reference sequence). The CDR3 consists of 14 residues. V lost 4 bases to trimming and J lost 4 bases; unmatched junction nucleotides: 3. The CDR3: CASSTIAGGYEQYF. In DNA, the CDR3 is TGTGCCAGTAGTACGATAGCGGGAGGGTACGAGCAGTACTTC.

The chain recombines TRBV19 with TRBJ2-7, with 7 bases lining up with TRBD1. Germline CDR1 LNHDA, CDR2 SQIVND (reference sequence). Trimming cost V 4 bases and J 5 bases; bases outside gene matches: 2. The CDR3 has 12 amino acids. This chain's CDR3 is CASSRQGNEQYF. The CDR3 nucleotides read TGTGCCAGTAGTAGACAGGGAAACGAGCAGTACTTC.

This chain joins TRBV11-2 and TRBJ2-5; possibly TRBD2 for D (5 bases). Germline V lookup: CDR1 SGHAT, CDR2 FQNNGV. V lost 1 base to trimming and J lost 3 bases, with 12 bases between them. This CDR3 contains 15 residues. This CDR3 reads CASSLGVSREETQYF. The CDR3 DNA sequence: TGTGCCAGCAGCTTAGGGGTCTCGAGGGAAGAGACCCAGTACTTC.

This clone was counted a single time. This chain joins TRBV7-2 and TRBJ2-7; 11 bases match TRBD1. Per germline, CDR1 SGHTA and CDR2 FQGNSA. The CDR3 has 15 residues. V was pared by 0 bases and J by 7 bases, with 5 bases of the junction left unmatched. The CDR3 nucleotides read TGTGCCAGCAGCTTAGCTGGACAGGGGGCTTGGGAGCAGTACTTC. This encodes CASSLAGQGAWEQYF.

The CDR3 here is CASGLVRVAGLNEQFF. The CDR3, as DNA: TGTGCTAGTGGTTTGGTACGGGTAGCGGGGTTGAATGAGCAGTTCTTC. The chain combines TRBV12-5 with TRBJ2-1, with 8 positions matching TRBD2. J gave up 7 bases and V 0 bases, and 8 bases lay outside the gene matches. The CDR3 length is 16 residues. From germline, CDR1 is LGHNT and CDR2 FRNRAP.

Concerning this clone itself: Sequence at one end of the junction differs from germline and may be a read error. This chain joins TRBV19 and TRBJ2-2; perhaps TRBD1 as D (5 bases). CDR1 and CDR2 (germline): LNHDA, SQIVND (reference sequence). The CDR3 extends over 13 amino acids. CDR3 bases: TGTGCCAGTAATTCGGTAGGGTTCAGGGATCTGTTTTTT. Translated, it gives CASNSVGFRDLFF. Full variable domain (outside the CDR3, taken from reference TRBV19 and TRBJ2-2): DGGITQSPKYLFRKEGQNVTLSCEQNLNHDAMYWYRQDPGQGLRLIYYSQIVNDFQKGDIAEGYSVSREKKESFPLTVTSAQKNPTAFYLCASNSVGFRDLFFGEGSRLTVL.

This chain links TRBV12-3 or TRBV12-4 with TRBJ1-5; D remains unclear. This CDR3 has 13 residues. The V gene lost 5 bases and the J gene lost 0 bases, with 5 bases spanning the gap. CDR3 in DNA: TGTGCCAGCAGTCCAAATAGCAATCAGCCCCAGCATTTT. As protein: CASSPNSNQPQHF.

The rearrangement uses TRBV27 and TRBJ1-5; D uncertain. V lost 2 bases and J lost 3, with 8 bases in between. Germline loops: CDR1 MNHEY, CDR2 SMNVEV (reference sequence). This CDR3 spans 14 amino acids. The CDR3 spells CASSLNGNNQPQHF. DNA for the CDR3: TGTGCCAGCAGTTTAAACGGGAACAATCAGCCCCAGCATTTT.

This sequence joins TRBV19 and TRBJ1-2; D is unclear. This CDR3 spans 14 amino acids. V was cut by 2 bases and J by 4 bases, with 11 bases left in between. Germline V gene data show CDR1 as LNHDA and CDR2 as SQIVND (reference sequence). CDR3 in DNA: TGTGCCAGTAGTATAAGAGGGCGGATCTATGGCTACACCTTC. Amino acid sequence: CASSIRGRIYGYTF.

This clone occurred a few times. The rearrangement uses TRBV20-1 and TRBJ2-1; 9 nucleotides align to TRBD2. This CDR3 comprises 15 residues. V trimming: 3 bases; J trimming: 4 bases; junction bases outside the gene matches: 7. Germline values: CDR1 DFQATT, CDR2 SNEGSKA (reference sequence). CDR3 DNA: TGCAGTGCTAGTTCATGGCGGGAGGGGTACAATGAGCAGTTCTTC. Its translation is CSASSWREGYNEQFF.

This chain joins TRBV21-1 and TRBJ1-2. TRBV21-1 is a documented pseudogene. The CDR3 totals 18 residues. As DNA, the CDR3 is TGTGCCAGCAGCCAGATTCAACCCGGGAACCCCGAAGTCTTTGGCTACACCTTC. Its translation: CASSQIQPGNPEVFGYTF.

The chain uses TRBV9 and TRBJ1-2; the D gene is possibly TRBD1 (5 bases). CDR3 length: 15 residues. V lost 0 bases and J 7 bases, leaving 16 bases between the germline ends. From germline, CDR1 is SGDLS and CDR2 YYNGEE. CDR3 nucleotides: TGTGCCAGCAGCGTAGGGTGGGGCGGGGAAAGTGGCTACACCTTC. Its translation is CASSVGWGGESGYTF.

The gene calls are TRBV11-2 and TRBJ2-7; perhaps TRBD1 as D (6 bases). Trimming took 1 base from V and 3 from J, leaving 13 bases between them. The CDR3 extends over 15 amino acids. From germline, CDR1 is SGHAT and CDR2 FQNNGV. CDR3 in DNA: TGTGCCAGCAGCTTAGGGGAGAACAGGGTCTACGAGCAGTACTTC. It yields the protein CASSLGENRVYEQYF.

This chain connects TRBV27 to TRBJ1-5; perhaps TRBD1 as D (5 bases). Germline CDR1 and CDR2: MNHEY and SMNVEV (reference sequence). V was shortened by 2 bases and J by 7 bases, with 9 bases between the two germline ends. CDR3 size: 13 residues. The CDR3 here is CASSLGRGQPQHF. CDR3 coding DNA: TGTGCCAGCAGTTTAGGGAGGGGCCAGCCCCAGCATTTT.

This rearrangement joins TRBV11-3 to TRBJ2-7; TRBD2 matches at 8 bases. Germline trimming cut 5 bases from V and 6 bases from J; bases unmatched to any gene: 6. This CDR3 has 13 amino acids. Per germline, CDR1 SGHNT and CDR2 YENEEA. CDR3 nucleotide sequence: TGTGCCAGCAGCATCGGACTAGCCGGCGAGCAGTACTTC. This codes for CASSIGLAGEQYF.

The V gene is TRBV9, the J gene TRBJ2-2, with 13 bases matching TRBD2. Unmatched junction bases numbered 5, after V lost 2 bases and J lost 4 bases. The CDR3 covers 17 residues. Germline V lookup: CDR1 SGDLS, CDR2 YYNGEE. The CDR3 DNA reads TGTGCCAGCAGCGTGACTAGCGGGAGGAGGGGCACCGGGGAGCTGTTTTTT. This encodes CASSVTSGRRGTGELFF.

The rearrangement uses TRBV15 and TRBJ2-7, with D tentatively TRBD1 (5 bases). V was clipped by 4 bases and J by 1 base, with 8 bases between them. CDR1 and CDR2 (germline): LNHNV, YYDKDF (reference sequence). There are 13 residues in the CDR3. CDR3 residues: CATSNGHSYEQYF. CDR3 nucleotide sequence: TGTGCCACCAGCAATGGACATTCCTACGAGCAGTACTTC.

CDR3 sequence reads: CASSQRDRDTEAFF. Here the CDR3 DNA reads TGTGCCAGCAGCCAGAGGGACAGGGACACTGAAGCTTTCTTT. V and J are TRBV3-1 (or the pseudogene TRBV3-2) and TRBJ1-1, with TRBD1 matching over 9 bases. V trimming: 3 bases; J trimming: 3 bases; junction bases outside the gene matches: 2. The V gene's germline CDR1 is LGHDT and CDR2 YNNKEL (reference sequence). The CDR3 covers 14 residues.

The chain combines TRBV11-2 with TRBJ2-7; 9 bases are shared with TRBD2. CDR3 length: 14 amino acids. The junction had 2 bases not matched to a gene; V was cut back by 3 bases and J by 2 bases. The germline V gene has CDR1 SGHAT and CDR2 FQNNGV. This chain's CDR3 is CASSFQREAYEQYF. The CDR3 nucleotides are TGTGCCAGCAGCTTTCAGCGGGAGGCCTACGAGCAGTACTTC.

This chain links TRBV28 with TRBJ2-7; TRBD1 matches 7 bases. V was pared by 8 bases and J by 2 bases, with 9 bases of the junction left unmatched. This CDR3 region has 14 residues. Germline V CDR1 and CDR2: MDHEN, SYDVKM. The CDR3 sequence: CASLQDRTTYEQYF. The CDR3 nucleotides read TGTGCCAGCCTCCAGGACAGGACCACCTACGAGCAGTACTTC. Filled out from reference TRBV28 and TRBJ2-7, the complete variable domain reads DVKVTQSSRYLVKRTGEKVFLECVQDMDHENMFWYRQDPGLGLRLIYFSYDVKMKEKGDIPEGYSVSREKKERFSLILESASTNQTSMYLCASLQDRTTYEQYFGPGTRLTVT.

The chain has TRBV28 and TRBJ1-5, with D maybe TRBD1 (6 bases). V was clipped by 5 bases and J by 4 bases, with 18 bases between them. The CDR3 consists of 16 residues. Per the germline V gene, CDR1 is MDHEN and CDR2 is SYDVKM. The CDR3 DNA reads TGTGCCAGCAGTCCGCGACAGGTCCCAGGGAATCAGCCCCAGCATTTT. The encoded protein is CASSPRQVPGNQPQHF.